These 13 T cell receptor beta chains originate from one sample sequenced in a study of cytomegalovirus exposure and HLA in healthy donors. 60 Vbeta and 13 Jbeta primers were used in PCR. TCRdb keeps only in-frame clones here, not all; method: immunoSEQ multiplex PCR. The data contain 150,000 to 200,000 clones, around three quarters of them seen just once; the ten biggest clones take up 1%. Sequences were obtained from PBMCs. These receptors were collected from a woman aged 50 to 60 in good health and CMV-seropositive.

The chain carries TRBV19 and TRBJ2-1, with D possibly being TRBD2 (6 bases). V was clipped by 3 bases and J by 1 base, with 13 bases between them. The CDR3 has 16 residues. CDR1 is LNHDA, CDR2 SQIVND, per germline (reference sequence). CDR3 nucleotide sequence: TGTGCCAGTAGTATGGAGCGGGCCGGATCCTACAATGAGCAGTTCTTC. Its translation is CASSMERAGSYNEQFF.

This clone was seen only a few times. The V gene is TRBV5-8, the J gene TRBJ2-3; 7 bases are shared with TRBD2. The CDR3 covers 14 residues. Trimming at V came to 2 bases and at J to 4 bases, leaving 4 bases not matched to a gene. Germline lookup yields CDR1 SGHTS and CDR2 YDEGEE. The CDR3, as DNA: TGTGCCAGCAGCTTCGGGGGGTCCGCAGATACGCAGTATTTT. Translated, it gives CASSFGGSADTQYF. Full variable domain (remainder filled in from reference TRBV5-8 and TRBJ2-3): EAGVTQSPTHLIKTRGQQATLRCSPISGHTSVYWYQQALGLGLQFLLWYDEGEERNRGNFPPRFSGRQFPNYSSELNVNALELEDSALYLCASSFGGSADTQYFGPGTRLTVL.

This clone has more than one count but fewer than ten. The J gene is TRBJ2-5, the V gene TRBV28; maybe TRBD1 (6 bases). The J call may be faulty, since TRBJ2-7 better matches the DNA end. The CDR3 covers 14 residues. Germline V CDR1 and CDR2: MDHEN, SYDVKM. The CDR3 here is CASSLLTGAYEQYF. The CDR3 nucleotides read TGTGCCAGCAGTTTACTGACAGGTGCCTACGAGCAGTACTTC.

The rearrangement joins TRBV27 to TRBJ2-1; maybe TRBD2 (7 bases). The V gene's germline CDR1 is MNHEY and CDR2 SMNVEV (reference sequence). V was trimmed by 7 bases and J by 4 bases, leaving 14 bases between them. The CDR3 length is 14 residues. CDR3: CASNRAGAYNEQFF. For the CDR3, the DNA is TGTGCCAGCAATCGGGCGGGGGCATACAATGAGCAGTTCTTC.

This clone has only one observation. The genes are TRBV7-9 and TRBJ2-1; TRBD2 agrees at 10 bases. After removal of 5 bases from V and 8 bases from J, the junction contained 12 bases not matched to a gene. The CDR3 consists of 16 residues. CDR1 and CDR2 (germline): SEHNR, FQNEAQ (reference sequence). For the CDR3, the DNA is TGTGCCAGCAGCCCGCTAGCTAGCGGGAGTTTGGATGAGCAGTTCTTC. This translates into CASSPLASGSLDEQFF.

This chain connects TRBV5-1 to TRBJ1-3; 7 positions match TRBD1. Germline V gene lookup returns CDR1 SGHRS and CDR2 YFSETQ. V shed 1 base, J shed 8 bases, and the junction held 9 bases outside the gene matches. This CDR3 region has 15 residues. CDR3 residues: CASSLYGQAGHTIYF. The CDR3 coding sequence is TGCGCCAGCAGCTTGTACGGACAGGCGGGTCACACCATATATTTT. Using reference TRBV5-1 and TRBJ1-3 for the parts outside the CDR3, the full variable domain is KAGVTQTPRYLIKTRGQQVTLSCSPISGHRSVSWYQQTPGQGLQFLFEYFSETQRNKGNFPGRFSGRQFSNSRSEMNVSTLELGDSALYLCASSLYGQAGHTIYFGEGSWLTVV.

This clone appeared once. The chain joins TRBV6-1 to TRBJ2-2, with D maybe TRBD1 (5 bases). CDR1 is MNHNS, CDR2 SASEGT, per germline. Trimming removed 7 bases at V and 2 bases at J, with 8 bases between. This CDR3 has 13 residues. The DNA for the CDR3 is TGTGCCAGCAACAGGCGCAACACCGGGGAGCTGTTTTTT. Protein: CASNRRNTGELFF.

The rearrangement uses TRBV20-1 and TRBJ2-1; no clear D gene. There are 11 residues in the CDR3. The germline V gene has CDR1 DFQATT and CDR2 SNEGSKA (reference sequence). V was shortened by 2 bases and J by 4 bases, with 3 bases between the two germline ends. The CDR3 region is CSARTYNEQFF. The CDR3 DNA sequence: TGCAGTGCTAGAACATACAATGAGCAGTTCTTC.

The rearrangement uses TRBV10-2 and TRBJ1-6; tentative D call: TRBD1 (6 bases). The CDR3 extends over 14 amino acids. Trimming removed 1 base from V and 6 bases from J, with 7 bases in between. Germline loops: CDR1 WSHSY, CDR2 SAAADI. The CDR3 nucleotides are TGCGCCAGCAGTGAGTGGACAGCTAATTCACCCCTCCACTTT. Protein: CASSEWTANSPLHF.

The chain combines TRBV5-4 with TRBJ2-2, with TRBD2 matching over 10 bases. CDR3 length equals 19 residues. Trimming removed 4 bases from V and 1 base from J; junction bases left unmatched: 13. CDR1 SGHNT and CDR2 YYREEE come from the germline V gene (reference sequence). CDR3 residues: CASSRLLLAGGENTGELFF. The CDR3 DNA reads as TGTGCCAGCAGCCGACTCCTATTAGCGGGGGGCGAGAACACCGGGGAGCTGTTTTTT.

The rearrangement uses TRBV27 and TRBJ1-2, with 8 bases that match TRBD1. V dropped 3 bases and J dropped 7; count of bases not matched to a gene: 16. CDR3 size: 17 residues. Per germline, CDR1 MNHEY and CDR2 SMNVEV (reference sequence). The CDR3 DNA follows: TGTGCCAGCAGTTTCGAGGACAGGGCAGGGGGATACTCTGGCTACACCTTC. This translates into CASSFEDRAGGYSGYTF.

The genes are TRBV7-9 and TRBJ2-7; 9 bases fit TRBD2. V gave up 1 base and J gave up 5 bases; unmatched junction bases: 6. From germline, CDR1 is SEHNR and CDR2 FQNEAQ (reference sequence). The CDR3 totals 15 residues. The CDR3 DNA follows: TGTGCCAGCAGCTTAGGAGGGACTAGCTACCACGAGCAGTACTTC. This codes for CASSLGGTSYHEQYF.

The chain is built from TRBV2 and TRBJ2-1; 10 bases align to TRBD1. Germline lookup yields CDR1 SNHLY and CDR2 FYNNEI. Unmatched junction bases numbered 14, after V lost 3 bases and J lost 9 bases. CDR3 length equals 17 residues. The CDR3 DNA reads TGTGCCAGCAGTGAGGACATCCGGGACAGGGGATTGGTTGAGCAGTTCTTC. It specifies CASSEDIRDRGLVEQFF.